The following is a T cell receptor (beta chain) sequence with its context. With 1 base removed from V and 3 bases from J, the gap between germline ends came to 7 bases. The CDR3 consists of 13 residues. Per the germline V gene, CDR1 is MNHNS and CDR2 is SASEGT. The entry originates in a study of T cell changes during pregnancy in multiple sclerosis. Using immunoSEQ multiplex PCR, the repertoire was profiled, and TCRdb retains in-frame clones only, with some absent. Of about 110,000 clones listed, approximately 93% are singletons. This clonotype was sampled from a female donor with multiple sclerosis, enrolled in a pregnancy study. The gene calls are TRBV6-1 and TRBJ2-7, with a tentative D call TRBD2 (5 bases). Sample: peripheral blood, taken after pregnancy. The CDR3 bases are TGTGCCAGCAGTGAAGTAGGAGGCTACGAGCAGTACTTC. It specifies CASSEVGGYEQYF.